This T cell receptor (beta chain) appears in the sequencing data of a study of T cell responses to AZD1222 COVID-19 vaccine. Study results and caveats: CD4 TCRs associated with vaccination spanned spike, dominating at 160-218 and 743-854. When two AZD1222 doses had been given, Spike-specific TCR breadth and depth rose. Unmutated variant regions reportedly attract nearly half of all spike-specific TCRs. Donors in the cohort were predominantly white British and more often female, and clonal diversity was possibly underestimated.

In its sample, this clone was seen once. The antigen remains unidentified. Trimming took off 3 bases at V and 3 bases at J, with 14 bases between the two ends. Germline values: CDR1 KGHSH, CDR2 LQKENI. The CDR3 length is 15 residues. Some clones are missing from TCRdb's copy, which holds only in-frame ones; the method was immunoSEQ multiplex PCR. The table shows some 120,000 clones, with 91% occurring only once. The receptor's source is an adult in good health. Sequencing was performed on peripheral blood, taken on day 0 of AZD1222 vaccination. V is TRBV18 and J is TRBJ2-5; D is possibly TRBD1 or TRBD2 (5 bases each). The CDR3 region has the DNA TGTGCCAGCTCACCTCCGGGGCTTCGCAAAGAGACCCAGTACTTC. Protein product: CASSPPGLRKETQYF.